This T cell receptor beta chain was sequenced in a study of a mutant IDH1 vaccine in newly diagnosed glioma. About the research overall: The first vaccination came 4-6 weeks after radiotherapy alone, or with temozolomide cycles. Before enrollment, the patients had been treated with radiotherapy alone, temozolomide alone, or both together. Most of them had received both. Study-wide results and limits: Apparently, pseudoprogression bore no relation to changes among the top peripheral T cell clonotypes. Altogether, almost 95% of patients exhibited vaccine-induced immune responses.

Concerning this clone itself: Its antigen is undetermined.

The CDR3 loop spans 15 amino acids. V was clipped by 6 bases and J by 2 bases; unmatched bases: 10. Germline CDR1 is MNHEY and CDR2 is SMNVEV (reference sequence). Time point described: week 23, last vaccination. Every single dose of the vaccine, 300 ug of mutant IDH1 20-mer peptide, came with topical imiquimod. Clones were sequenced by immunoSEQ multiplex PCR, and TCRdb holds only the in-frame ones, with some missing. The repertoire holds approximately 39,000 clones, with about four fifths as singletons. Sequenced here: PBMCs, sampled from a glioma patient whose treatment included an IDH1 peptide vaccine. The receptor's source is a man in his forties or fifties with glioma. The chain has TRBV27 and TRBJ2-7, with TRBD1 matching 7 bases. The CDR3 DNA is TGTGCCAGCAGATCGAACAGGGGCCCCACCTACGAGCAGTACTTC. It encodes CASRSNRGPTYEQYF.